These 24 T cell receptor beta chains share one sample of origin, sequenced in a study of blood T cell repertoires in COVID-19. The method was immunoSEQ multiplex PCR; TCRdb's version includes in-frame clones alone and lacks a portion of them. The table lists 60,000 or so clones, almost 90% of them singletons. Input material: peripheral blood. These receptors were obtained from a man between 60 and 75 years old with acute or convalescent COVID-19.

The chain employs TRBV27 and TRBJ1-3; D may be TRBD1 (6 bases). Trimming stripped 5 bases from V and 0 bases from J, with 14 bases between. Per the germline V gene, CDR1 is MNHEY and CDR2 is SMNVEV (reference sequence). This CDR3 contains 16 residues. CDR3 protein: CASSARDTNSGNTIYF. CDR3 in DNA: TGTGCCAGCAGTGCCCGGGACACCAACTCTGGAAACACCATATATTTT.

The rearrangement links TRBV7-2 to TRBJ2-6, with TRBD1 as a possible D gene (5 bases). The V end lost 0 bases, the J end lost 7 bases, and 10 bases lay between the germline ends. CDR3 length: 15 amino acids. Germline loops: CDR1 SGHTA, CDR2 FQGNSA. CDR3 in amino acids: CASSLAQGSANVLTF. DNA of the CDR3: TGTGCCAGCAGCTTAGCTCAGGGCTCCGCCAACGTCCTGACTTTC.

This clone was seen a handful of times. The chain links TRBV2 to TRBJ1-4; D ambiguous. CDR3 size: 15 residues. V was trimmed by 6 bases and J by 0 bases, leaving 11 bases between them. Germline CDR1 SNHLY, CDR2 FYNNEI. DNA for the CDR3: TGTGCCAGCAGAAGAGTCGCTGCAACTAATGAAAAACTGTTTTTT. The encoded protein is CASRRVAATNEKLFF.

In this sample, this clone turned up a few times. The gene calls are TRBV29-1 and TRBJ2-1; possible D gene TRBD2, 6 bases. This CDR3 contains 14 residues. Trimming stripped 6 bases from V and 0 bases from J, with 12 bases between. Germline V lookup: CDR1 SQVTM, CDR2 ANQGSEA. CDR3 protein: CSVNPGVSYNEQFF. In nucleotides, the CDR3 is TGCAGCGTGAATCCGGGAGTCTCCTACAATGAGCAGTTCTTC.

The rearrangement joins TRBV7-8 to TRBJ1-5, with 7 bases lining up with TRBD1. The CDR3 spans 15 residues. With V trimmed by 4 bases and J by 6 bases, 9 bases remained unmatched. Germline values: CDR1 SGHVS, CDR2 FQNEAQ. Here the CDR3 DNA reads TGTGCCAGCAGCTCAGACAGGGTGGGTGGTCAGCCCCAGCATTTT. Protein: CASSSDRVGGQPQHF.

About this clone: A junction boundary mismatches the germline segment, possibly from a read error. The J gene is TRBJ2-7, the V gene TRBV18; a possible D gene is TRBD1 (7 bases). CDR1 and CDR2 (germline): KGHSH, LQKENI. This CDR3 is built from 14 residues. The CDR3 region has the DNA TGTGCCAGCTCCCTTGGAGGGGGCTCCTCCGAGCAGTACTTC. Translated, it gives CASSLGGGSSEQYF.

V usage is TRBV5-1 and J usage is TRBJ2-2, with TRBD2 identical over 13 bases. The CDR3 has 17 residues. V trimming: 4 bases; J trimming: 1 base; junction bases outside the gene matches: 4. CDR1 is SGHRS and CDR2 is YFSETQ in the germline V gene. In DNA, the CDR3 is TGCGCCAGCAGCGAAAGACTAGCGGGAGGGAACACCGGGGAGCTGTTTTTT. It translates to CASSERLAGGNTGELFF.

The chain uses TRBV28 and TRBJ2-7, with D uncertain. Germline V gene lookup returns CDR1 MDHEN and CDR2 SYDVKM. There are 11 residues in the CDR3. Deletions cut 7 bases from V and 2 bases from J, with 6 bases between. The CDR3 DNA reads as TGTGCCAGCACTCTCGCCTACGAGCAGTACTTC. Its protein is CASTLAYEQYF.

This chain links TRBV6-5 with TRBJ2-2, with 10 nucleotides matching TRBD1. V lost 6 bases, J lost 5 bases, and 6 bases stayed unmatched. CDR1 is MNHEY, CDR2 SVGAGI, per germline. The CDR3 loop spans 15 amino acids. The CDR3 DNA sequence: TGTGCCAGCAGGGGGGGACAGGGGATAACCGGGGAGCTGTTTTTT. It codes for CASRGGQGITGELFF.

The CDR3 is CASSLSLAGAYNEQFF. The CDR3 DNA follows: TGTGCCAGCAGCTTATCTCTAGCGGGAGCGTACAATGAGCAGTTCTTC. The chain combines TRBV7-9 with TRBJ2-1; 10 bases match TRBD2. Trimming took 2 bases from V and 4 from J; bases not matched to a gene: 5. CDR3 length: 16 amino acids. Germline V gene lookup returns CDR1 SEHNR and CDR2 FQNEAQ (reference sequence).

V is TRBV21-1 and J is TRBJ2-3; the table assigns TRBD1, which was not confirmed against the DNA. TRBV21-1 is noted as a pseudogene. CDR3 length: 19 amino acids. This CDR3 is CASSKRGQGRVPTTDTQYF. Written as DNA, the CDR3 is TGTGCCAGCAGCAAAAGGGGGCAGGGCCGCGTTCCGACCACAGATACGCAGTATTTT.

CDR3 nucleotides: TGTGCCACGTTAGACAGGGTGTCTAATTCACCCCTCCACTTT. This sequence encodes CATLDRVSNSPLHF. The chain recombines TRBV2 with TRBJ1-6, with TRBD1 matching over 7 bases. Unmatched junction bases numbered 9, after V lost 10 bases and J lost 6 bases. The CDR3 is made up of 14 amino acids. CDR1 is SNHLY, CDR2 FYNNEI, per germline.

The chain recombines TRBV18 with TRBJ1-2; 7 nucleotides align to TRBD1. The CDR3 spans 15 residues. Trimming cost V 3 bases and J 4 bases; bases outside gene matches: 8. Per germline, CDR1 KGHSH and CDR2 LQKENI. In nucleotides, the CDR3 is TGTGCCAGCTCACCGGGCAGCAGGGGGACCTATGGCTACACCTTC. This sequence encodes CASSPGSRGTYGYTF.

This chain uses TRBV12-5 with TRBJ1-2; D remains ambiguous. Trimming removed 6 bases at V and 4 bases at J, with 12 bases between. This CDR3 contains 13 residues. Germline V gene data show CDR1 as LGHNT and CDR2 as FRNRAP. The CDR3 region is CASGTAGSYGYTF. CDR3 in DNA: TGTGCTAGTGGAACGGCGGGGTCCTATGGCTACACCTTC.

The CDR3 bases are TGCAGCGTTGTGGGAGCTAGCGGGAGATCAGATACGCAGTATTTT. This gives the protein CSVVGASGRSDTQYF. The chain carries TRBV29-1 and TRBJ2-3; 10 nucleotides match TRBD2. Germline lookup yields CDR1 SQVTM and CDR2 ANQGSEA. V shed 4 bases, J shed 4 bases, and the junction held 8 bases outside the gene matches. This CDR3 region has 15 residues.

The chain uses TRBV4-1 and TRBJ2-3; perhaps TRBD2 as D (5 bases). The germline V gene encodes CDR1 MGHRA and CDR2 YSYEKL. This CDR3 spans 16 amino acids. The V end was cut by 1 base, the J end by 4 bases, with 15 bases between. CDR3 sequence (DNA): TGCGCCAGCAGCCAAGGGCGGGCTAGCAACGCAGATACGCAGTATTTT. It codes for CASSQGRASNADTQYF.

The chain recombines TRBV28 with TRBJ1-4, with D tentatively TRBD1 (5 bases). Trimming took 8 bases from V and 0 from J, leaving 10 bases between them. CDR3 length: 14 residues. In germline, CDR1 is MDHEN, CDR2 SYDVKM. This CDR3 reads CASGGVPTNEKLFF. The CDR3 DNA follows: TGTGCCAGCGGGGGGGTACCAACTAATGAAAAACTGTTTTTT. The entire variable domain, with the rest obtained from reference TRBV28 and TRBJ1-4, is as follows: DVKVTQSSRYLVKRTGEKVFLECVQDMDHENMFWYRQDPGLGLRLIYFSYDVKMKEKGDIPEGYSVSREKKERFSLILESASTNQTSMYLCASGGVPTNEKLFFGSGTQLSVL.

This chain connects TRBV6-5 to TRBJ1-5; D unclear. This CDR3 is built from 13 residues. Germline CDR1 reads MNHEY; CDR2 reads SVGAGI. Trimming removed 4 bases from V and 7 bases from J, with 11 bases in between. CDR3 in amino acids: CASSWAGRQPQHF. In nucleotides, the CDR3 is TGTGCCAGCAGTTGGGCAGGTAGGCAGCCCCAGCATTTT.

The chain links TRBV27 to TRBJ1-5, with 7 bases aligning to TRBD1. The CDR3 consists of 15 residues. J lost 6 bases, V lost 2 bases, and 7 bases had no gene match. The germline gives CDR1 MNHEY, CDR2 SMNVEV (reference sequence). The CDR3: CASSLVGTARQPQHF. CDR3 in DNA: TGTGCCAGCAGTTTAGTTGGGACAGCTCGTCAGCCCCAGCATTTT.

The rearrangement joins TRBV11-2 to TRBJ2-7; TRBD1 agrees at 8 bases. With V trimmed by 1 base and J by 5 bases, 4 bases remained unmatched. The CDR3 length is 14 residues. Germline CDR1 is SGHAT and CDR2 is FQNNGV. The CDR3 protein is CASSLVRGRNEQYF. Written as DNA, the CDR3 is TGTGCCAGCAGCTTAGTCAGGGGGCGAAACGAGCAGTACTTC.

The chain joins TRBV27 to TRBJ2-2; D is ambiguous. CDR3 length: 13 amino acids. In germline, CDR1 is MNHEY, CDR2 SMNVEV (reference sequence). Trimming removed 4 bases at V and 4 bases at J, with 7 bases between. The CDR3 DNA reads TGTGCCAGCAGTTATCGAGGCACCGGGGAGCTGTTTTTT. Protein sequence: CASSYRGTGELFF.

The genes are TRBV6-6 and TRBJ1-6; TRBD1 might be the D (5 bases). Trimming pared 4 bases from V and 8 bases from J, leaving 9 bases between. The CDR3 sequence is 13 residues long. The V gene's germline CDR1 is MNHNY and CDR2 SVGAGI (reference sequence). CDR3 DNA sequence: TGTGCCAGCAGTTCCCAGGGTTATTCACCCCTCCACTTT. This encodes CASSSQGYSPLHF.

The chain carries TRBV10-3 and TRBJ1-1, with 8 bases fitting TRBD1. V shed 4 bases and J 2 bases; nucleotides not matched to a gene: 3. The germline CDR1 and CDR2 sequences are ENHRY and SYGVKD. CDR3 length: 14 amino acids. CDR3 bases: TGTGCCATCAGTGGGACAGGGCACAACACTGAAGCTTTCTTT. Translating it yields CAISGTGHNTEAFF.

The chain has TRBV28 and TRBJ1-5, with D hard to call. Germline CDR1 and CDR2: MDHEN and SYDVKM. V lost 10 bases and J 2 bases, leaving 9 bases between the germline ends. This CDR3 is built from 12 residues. The CDR3 sequence: CAILPRNQPQHF. The CDR3 DNA sequence: TGTGCCATCCTCCCCCGCAATCAGCCCCAGCATTTT. Variable domain in full (rest from reference TRBV28 and TRBJ1-5): DVKVTQSSRYLVKRTGEKVFLECVQDMDHENMFWYRQDPGLGLRLIYFSYDVKMKEKGDIPEGYSVSREKKERFSLILESASTNQTSMYLCAILPRNQPQHFGDGTRLSIL.